These 15 T cell receptor beta chains came from one sample sequenced in a study of CD8 T cells in Susac syndrome (dated by TCRdb to about 2019). The library was built by means of the immunoSEQ multiplex PCR assay. RNA was extracted using the RNeasy kit, and roughly 0.45 to 1 microgram was reverse transcribed with random hexamers. TCRdb's own reprocessing of the public reads used fastp at Q25 and MiXCR and kept productive beta chains. One record per CDR3 amino acid sequence lists the most common genes and DNA. The sample records about 300,000 distinct CDR3 sequences, approximately 90% of which are singletons. Jointly, the top ten make up more than 0.06% of the sample. The sequencing sample was made of CD4+ T cells from PBMCs. These receptors were collected from a human donor with multiple sclerosis.

The chain couples TRBV18 to TRBJ2-1; a weak D match, TRBD2 (7 bases). The CDR3 is made up of 16 amino acids. CDR1 is KGHSH, CDR2 LQKENI, per germline. Trimming left V 1 base short and J 2 bases short, with 12 bases between. The CDR3 region has the DNA TGTGCCAGCTCACCACTTACAGGGACTACCTACAATGAGCAGTTCTTC. Residues: CASSPLTGTTYNEQFF. Full variable domain (remainder filled in from reference TRBV18 and TRBJ2-1): NAGVMQNPRHLVRRRGQEARLRCSPMKGHSHVYWYRQLPEEGLKFMVYLQKENIIDESGMPKERFSAEFPKEGPSILRIQQVVRGDSAAYFCASSPLTGTTYNEQFFGPGTRLTVL.

V usage is TRBV2 and J usage is TRBJ2-1; possibly TRBD2 for D (5 bases). There are 15 residues in the CDR3. The germline V and J ends were trimmed by 4 bases and 6 bases, with 16 bases remaining between them. The germline CDR1 and CDR2 sequences are SNHLY and FYNNEI. CDR3 bases: TGTGCCAGCAGTGTCGGACCGGGGAGCAGCAATGAGCAGTTCTTC. Protein product: CASSVGPGSSNEQFF.

This chain uses TRBV3-1 with TRBJ1-1; the D gene is possibly TRBD1 (5 bases). The V and J ends lost 0 bases and 4 bases respectively, with 12 bases between them. Germline-derived CDR1 and CDR2 are LGHDT and YNNKEL (reference sequence). The CDR3 covers 15 residues. DNA for the CDR3: TGTGCCAGCAGCCAAGATGGGGGATACAGCACTGAAGCTTTCTTT. Translated: CASSQDGGYSTEAFF.

The chain carries TRBV2 and TRBJ2-2; D is unclear. The V gene lost 8 bases and the J gene lost 0 bases, with 10 bases spanning the gap. Germline values: CDR1 SNHLY, CDR2 FYNNEI. The CDR3 runs to 14 residues. The chain's CDR3 is CASHPLANTGELFF. The DNA of the CDR3 is TGTGCCAGCCACCCCTTGGCGAACACCGGGGAGCTGTTTTTT.

CDR3 region: CSVVSGSYEQYF. The CDR3 region has the DNA TGCAGCGTTGTGTCCGGCAGCTACGAGCAGTACTTC. This chain joins TRBV29-1 and TRBJ2-7; D ambiguous. Germline CDR1 and CDR2: SQVTM and ANQGSEA. This CDR3 spans 12 amino acids. The V gene lost 4 bases and the J gene lost 3 bases, with 10 bases spanning the gap.

This chain connects TRBV4-3 to TRBJ1-1, with TRBD1 identical over 8 bases. CDR1 is LGHNA and CDR2 is YSLEER in the germline V gene. The ends lost 1 base at V and 1 base at J; junction bases unmatched: 5. The CDR3 is made up of 16 amino acids. The CDR3 bases are TGCGCCAGCAGCCAAGGTGGAGGGACAGGGAACACTGAAGCTTTCTTT. This codes for CASSQGGGTGNTEAFF.

J is TRBJ1-6 and V is TRBV3-1, with 8 bases lining up with TRBD1. J was trimmed by 6 bases and V by 4 bases; bases with no gene match: 5. The length of the CDR3 is 15 residues. Germline lookup yields CDR1 LGHDT and CDR2 YNNKEL (reference sequence). CDR3 nucleotide sequence: TGTGCCAGCAGCCCCAGGGACAGGACTAATTCACCCCTCCACTTT. This translates into CASSPRDRTNSPLHF.

The CDR3 spells CASSPPAGPTTGTQYF. CDR3 bases: TGTGCCAGCAGCCCACCTGCCGGGCCAACGACTGGGACCCAGTACTTC. The chain recombines TRBV11-3 with TRBJ2-5, with D uncertain. From germline, CDR1 is SGHNT and CDR2 YENEEA. The CDR3 loop spans 16 amino acids. V was cut by 5 bases and J by 7 bases, with 23 bases left in between.

The CDR3 DNA follows: TGTGCCAGCAGTCAAACCCGGGCCAGCGGGAAAGGCGAGCAGTACTTC. Translation gives CASSQTRASGKGEQYF. V is TRBV27 and J is TRBJ2-7; 7 bases fit TRBD2. CDR3 length: 16 residues. Germline trimming cut 5 bases from V and 6 bases from J; bases unmatched to any gene: 16. The germline V gene has CDR1 MNHEY and CDR2 SMNVEV (reference sequence).

The chain recombines TRBV5-1 with TRBJ2-1; maybe TRBD1 (5 bases). Per germline, CDR1 SGHRS and CDR2 YFSETQ. The CDR3 loop spans 14 amino acids. The V gene lost 3 bases and the J gene lost 12 bases, with 19 bases spanning the gap. CDR3 bases: TGCGCCAGCAGCTCCACTCCACAGGTCCCGGGGCAGTTCTTC. This translates into CASSSTPQVPGQFF.

The rearrangement joins TRBV12-3 or TRBV12-4 to TRBJ2-1; maybe TRBD2 (6 bases). This CDR3 region has 15 residues. V was shortened by 3 bases and J by 3 bases, with 12 bases between the two germline ends. Here the CDR3 reads CASSLPGTHYNEQFF. The CDR3 DNA sequence: TGTGCCAGCAGTTTGCCCGGGACTCACTACAATGAGCAGTTCTTC.

V gene TRBV7-9 combines with J gene TRBJ1-5; unclear D gene. Germline V gene sequence: CDR1 SEHNR, CDR2 FQNEAQ (reference sequence). The V gene lost 7 bases and the J gene lost 3 bases, with 19 bases spanning the gap. The CDR3 is 16 residues long. The CDR3 DNA is TGTGCCAGCACCGTTGTCGGACGGCCATACAATCAGCCCCAGCATTTT. Translated, it gives CASTVVGRPYNQPQHF.

The rearrangement joins TRBV12-3 or TRBV12-4 to TRBJ1-2; TRBD1 is a possible D gene (5 bases). The CDR3 has 16 residues. V lost 4 bases and J 4 bases, leaving 19 bases between the germline ends. CDR3 protein: CASSSPESTGSYGYTF. The CDR3 bases are TGTGCCAGCAGTTCCCCCGAATCAACAGGCAGCTATGGCTACACCTTC.

This clonotype has a single count. J is TRBJ2-1 and V is TRBV29-1, with 9 nucleotides matching TRBD2. Germline V gene lookup returns CDR1 SQVTM and CDR2 ANQGSEA. V was clipped by 0 bases and J by 0 bases; unmatched bases: 3. The CDR3 is 16 amino acids. CDR3 region: CSVEESSGSSYNEQFF. CDR3 DNA: TGCAGCGTTGAAGAGAGTAGCGGGAGCTCCTACAATGAGCAGTTCTTC.

The chain uses TRBV7-9 and TRBJ2-1; D is uncertain. Between the trimmed V and J ends, which lost 0 bases and 2 bases, there was a span of 5 bases. The CDR3 extends over 14 amino acids. The V gene's germline CDR1 is SEHNR and CDR2 FQNEAQ (reference sequence). The CDR3 protein is CASSLAAPYNEQFF. CDR3 DNA sequence: TGTGCCAGCAGCTTAGCTGCCCCCTACAATGAGCAGTTCTTC.